This entry features one T cell receptor (beta chain) sequence. What it binds is not known. The data were taken from a study of T cell responses to AZD1222 COVID-19 vaccine. Only in-frame clones appear in the TCRdb table, and some are missing; sequencing was by immunoSEQ multiplex PCR. The data contain more than 85,000 clones, about 88% of them singletons. Germline loops: CDR1 LNHDA, CDR2 SQIVND (reference sequence). V was clipped by 5 bases and J by 2 bases; unmatched bases: 10. The CDR3 is made up of 16 amino acids. Study-wide points: Among the donors, most were white British and more were female, and clonal diversity was possibly underestimated. Two AZD1222 doses significantly raised spike-specific TCR breadth and depth over controls. Distributed over spike, vaccine-associated CD4 TCRs predominated at 160-218 and 743-854.

Sequencing used peripheral blood, obtained 28 days after the second AZD1222 dose. The genes are TRBV19 and TRBJ2-7; 9 bases are a match to TRBD1. The sequence was collected from an adult who received the AZD1222 COVID-19 vaccine. The CDR3 region has the DNA TGTGCCAGTAGTTCCCCCGGACAGGGGTCAACCTACGAGCAGTACTTC. This encodes CASSSPGQGSTYEQYF.